This T cell receptor beta chain is from a study of lymphopenia after photon versus proton radiotherapy. Germline assignment: CDR1 LGHNA and CDR2 YSLEER. This CDR3 is 15 amino acids long. V shed 4 bases, J shed 5 bases, and the junction held 4 bases outside the gene matches. The repertoire was sequenced with immunoSEQ multiplex PCR; TCRdb's copy has only in-frame clones and lacks some. The sample contains some 45,000 clones, about four fifths of which appear only once. The rearrangement uses TRBV4-3 and TRBJ2-2, with 10 bases fitting TRBD1. This specimen was peripheral blood, taken from a patient treated with proton-based radiotherapy. The clonotype comes from a woman between 70 and 85 years old with pancreatic cancer. CDR3 sequence reads: CASSPRTGGTGELFF. In DNA, the CDR3 is TGCGCCAGCAGCCCCCGGACAGGGGGTACCGGGGAGCTGTTTTTT.